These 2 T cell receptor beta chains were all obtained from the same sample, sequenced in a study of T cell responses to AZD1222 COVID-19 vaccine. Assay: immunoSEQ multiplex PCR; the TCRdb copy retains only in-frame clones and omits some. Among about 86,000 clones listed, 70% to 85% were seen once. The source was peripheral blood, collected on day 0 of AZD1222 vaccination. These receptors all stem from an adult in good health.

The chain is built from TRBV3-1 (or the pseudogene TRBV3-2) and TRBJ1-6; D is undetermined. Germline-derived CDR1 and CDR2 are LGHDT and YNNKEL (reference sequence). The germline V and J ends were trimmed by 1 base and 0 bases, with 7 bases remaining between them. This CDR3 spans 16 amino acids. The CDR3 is CASSQGSLSYNSPLHF. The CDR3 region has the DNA TGTGCCAGCAGCCAAGGGTCGCTCTCCTATAATTCACCCCTCCACTTT.

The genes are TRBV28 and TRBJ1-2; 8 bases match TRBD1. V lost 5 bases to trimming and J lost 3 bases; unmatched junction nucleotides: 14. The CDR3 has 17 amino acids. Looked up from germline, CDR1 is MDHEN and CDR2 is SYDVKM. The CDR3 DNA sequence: TGTGCCAGCAGTACTCTTTACGGTCTACAGGGGGACTATGGCTACACCTTC. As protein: CASSTLYGLQGDYGYTF.